The following is a T cell receptor (beta chain) sequence with its context. Its antigen is still unknown. V was clipped by 2 bases and J by 9 bases, with 6 bases between them. Looked up from germline, CDR1 is SGHRS and CDR2 is YFSETQ. The CDR3 consists of 11 residues. The data stem from a study of Ad26.COV2.S vaccination and SARS-CoV-2 variants. Profiling relied on immunoSEQ multiplex PCR, and the TCRdb table lists in-frame clones only, not all of them. This table holds under 150,000 clones, 86% found once. Study-wide results and limits: Placebo recipients had lower spike-specific TCR breadth than vaccine recipients. Vaccine and placebo groups showed comparable non-spike TCR breadth. CD8+ and CD4+ T cells specific for spike reportedly responded with substantial breadth after vaccination.

This chain uses TRBV5-1 with TRBJ2-1; D gene unclear. Sequencing was performed on peripheral blood, taken after recovery from COVID-19. The sequence derives from a human donor who had recovered from COVID-19. The CDR3, as DNA: TGCGCCAGCAGCTTAGAGTCTGAGCAGTTCTTC. Translation: CASSLESEQFF.